What follows describes a single T cell receptor (beta chain). This entry belongs to a study of identical twins. TCRdb reprocessed the 5' RACE reads via MiXCR and lists one record per CDR3 protein. The sample has about 720,000 distinct CDR3 sequences, more than 6.5% seen once. Germline values: CDR1 DFQATT, CDR2 SNEGSKA (reference sequence). V lost 5 bases and J 0 bases, leaving 5 bases between the germline ends. This CDR3 has 12 amino acids. These same records also appear under a second study, on yellow fever vaccine responses in identical twins.

V usage is TRBV20-1 and J usage is TRBJ2-1; D unclear. Sequencing was performed on PBMCs. The receptor was isolated from a young woman in good health. The CDR3 nucleotides are TGCAGTGCTCCATCCTCCTACAATGAGCAGTTCTTC. Residues: CSAPSSYNEQFF.